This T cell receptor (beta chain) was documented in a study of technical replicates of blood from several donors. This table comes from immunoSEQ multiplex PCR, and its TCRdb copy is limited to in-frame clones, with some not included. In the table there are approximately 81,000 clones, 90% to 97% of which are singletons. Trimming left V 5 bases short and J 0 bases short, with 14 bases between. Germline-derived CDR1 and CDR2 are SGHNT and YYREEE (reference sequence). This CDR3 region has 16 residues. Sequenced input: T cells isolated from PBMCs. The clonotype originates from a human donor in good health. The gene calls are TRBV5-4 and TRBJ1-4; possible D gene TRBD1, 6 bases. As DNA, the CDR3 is TGTGCCAGCAGTTCCGGGACACCTACAACTAATGAAAAACTGTTTTTT. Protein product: CASSSGTPTTNEKLFF.